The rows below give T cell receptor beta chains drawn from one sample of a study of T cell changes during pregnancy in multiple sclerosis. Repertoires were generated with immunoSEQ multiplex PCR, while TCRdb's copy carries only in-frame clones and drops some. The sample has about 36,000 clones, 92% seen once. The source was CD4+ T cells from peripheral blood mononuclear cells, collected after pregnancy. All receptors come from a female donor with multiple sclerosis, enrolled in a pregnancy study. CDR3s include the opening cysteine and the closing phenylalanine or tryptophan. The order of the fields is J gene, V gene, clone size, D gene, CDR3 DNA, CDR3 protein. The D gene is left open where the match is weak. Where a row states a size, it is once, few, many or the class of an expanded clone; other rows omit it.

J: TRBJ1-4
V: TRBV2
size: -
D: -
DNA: TGTGCCAGCAGTGAATACAGGCCCAATGAAAAACTGTTTTTT
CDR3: CASSEYRPNEKLFF

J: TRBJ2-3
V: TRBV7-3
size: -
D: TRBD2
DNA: TGTGCCAGCAGCTTTAGGGCTAGCGGGGGAAAAAGCACAGATACGCAGTATTTT
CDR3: CASSFRASGGKSTDTQYF

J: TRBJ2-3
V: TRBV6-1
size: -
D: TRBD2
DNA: TGTGCCAGTGGGGCAAGCGGGGGCCCCACAGATACGCAGTATTTT
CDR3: CASGASGGPTDTQYF

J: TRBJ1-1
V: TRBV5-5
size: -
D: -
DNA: TGTGCCAGCAGCTTTATCTTGAGCACTGAAGCTTTCTTT
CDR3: CASSFILSTEAFF

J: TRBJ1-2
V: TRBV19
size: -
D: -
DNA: TGTGCCAGTAGGCGCGACTATGGCTACACCTTC
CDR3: CASRRDYGYTF

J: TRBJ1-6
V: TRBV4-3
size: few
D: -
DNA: TGCGCCAGCAGCCAAGATTCGGCGGCGGGAAATAATTCACCCCTCCACTTT
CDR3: CASSQDSAAGNNSPLHF

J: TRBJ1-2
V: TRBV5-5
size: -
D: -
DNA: TGTGCCAGCAGACCTGGCCCGGACAGAGATTATGGCTACACCTTC
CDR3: CASRPGPDRDYGYTF

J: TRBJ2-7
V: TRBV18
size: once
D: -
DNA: TGTGCCAGCTCACCACAGGGGGCGGGAGAGCAGTACTTC
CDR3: CASSPQGAGEQYF

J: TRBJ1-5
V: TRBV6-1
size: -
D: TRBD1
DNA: TGTGCCAGCAGTGAATGGGGACAGGGGGCGCGGCCCCAGCATTTT
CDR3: CASSEWGQGARPQHF

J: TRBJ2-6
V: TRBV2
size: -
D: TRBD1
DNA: TGTGCCAGCAGTCCCGGACAGGGGGTGCCCTCTGGGGCCAACGTCCTGACTTTC
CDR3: CASSPGQGVPSGANVLTF

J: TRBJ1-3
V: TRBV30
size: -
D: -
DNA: TGTGCCTGGAGTCCTAGGAGGGGAGCAAACACCATATATTTT
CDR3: CAWSPRRGANTIYF

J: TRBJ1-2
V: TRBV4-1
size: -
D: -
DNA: TGCGCCAGCAGCCTGGGCCTGGTGGATGGCTACACCTTC
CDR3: CASSLGLVDGYTF

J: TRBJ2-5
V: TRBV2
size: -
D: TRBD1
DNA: TGTGCCAGCAGTGTTGGGACAGGGGGCTCGAAGGAGACCCAGTACTTC
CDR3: CASSVGTGGSKETQYF

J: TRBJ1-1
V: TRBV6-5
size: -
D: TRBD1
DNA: TGTGCCAGCAATAAACCAGGGGGCACTGAAGCTTTCTTT
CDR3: CASNKPGGTEAFF

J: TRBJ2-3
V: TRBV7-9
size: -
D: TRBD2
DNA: TGTGCCAGCAGCTTAGCGGAGAGCGGGGGCTGGGCAGATACGCAGTATTTT
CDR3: CASSLAESGGWADTQYF

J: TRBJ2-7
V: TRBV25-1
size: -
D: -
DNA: TGTGCCAGCAGAGGGGATCAGGGGTCCTACGAGCAGTACTTC
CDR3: CASRGDQGSYEQYF

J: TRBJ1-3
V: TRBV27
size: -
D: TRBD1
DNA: TGTGCCAGCAGTAGACAGGGCCAAAACACCATATATTTT
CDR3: CASSRQGQNTIYF

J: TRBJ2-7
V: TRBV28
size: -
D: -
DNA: TGTGCCAGCAGTCCGTCCGTCGGGTCTCAACTATACTACGAGCAGTACTTC
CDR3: CASSPSVGSQLYYEQYF

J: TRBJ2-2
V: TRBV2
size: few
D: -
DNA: TGTGCCAGCAGGCGTTTGGTTGGGGAGCTGTTTTTT
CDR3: CASRRLVGELFF

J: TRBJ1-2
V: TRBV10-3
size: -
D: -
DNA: TGTGCCATCAGTGGAGTACCCGGGGTTGATGGCTACACCTTC
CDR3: CAISGVPGVDGYTF

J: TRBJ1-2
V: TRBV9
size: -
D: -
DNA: TGTGCCAGCAGCCCGAAGGTGGGGAGGGCCGGTGGCTACACCTTC
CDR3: CASSPKVGRAGGYTF

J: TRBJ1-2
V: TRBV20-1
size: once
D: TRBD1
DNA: TGCAGTGCGGGCAGGGGGCATGGCTACACCTTC
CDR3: CSAGRGHGYTF

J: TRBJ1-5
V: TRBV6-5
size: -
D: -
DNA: TGTGCCAGCAGTCCACGGGGGGACAGCAATCAGCCCCAGCATTTT
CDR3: CASSPRGDSNQPQHF

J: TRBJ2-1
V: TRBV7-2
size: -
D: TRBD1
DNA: TGTGCCAGCAGCAAGGGACAGGGGGCGCGGGATGAGCAGTTCTTC
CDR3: CASSKGQGARDEQFF

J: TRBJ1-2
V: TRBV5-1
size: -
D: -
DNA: TGCGCCAGCAGCTTCGCGCCTCAACGTGGCTACACCTTC
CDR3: CASSFAPQRGYTF

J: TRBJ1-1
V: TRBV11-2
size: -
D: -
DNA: TGTGCCAGCAGCCCTCTGGGGGAGGGAACTGAAGCTTTCTTT
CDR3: CASSPLGEGTEAFF

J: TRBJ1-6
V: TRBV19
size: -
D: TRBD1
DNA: TGTGCCAGTAGTATGTTACAGGGACAGGGCAATTCACCCCTCCACTTT
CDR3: CASSMLQGQGNSPLHF

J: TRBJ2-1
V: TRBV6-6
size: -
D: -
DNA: TGTGCCATCCGAGACGGAGGGTCCTACAATGAGCAGTTCTTC
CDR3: CAIRDGGSYNEQFF

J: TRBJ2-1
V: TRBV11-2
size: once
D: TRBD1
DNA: TGTGCCAGCAGCTCGTACAGGGGGGCAGACAATGAGCAGTTCTTC
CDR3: CASSSYRGADNEQFF

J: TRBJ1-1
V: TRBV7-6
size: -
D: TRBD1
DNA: TGTGCCAGCAGCTCTTTCCCAGGGCCAGGGGGCACTGAAGCTTTCTTT
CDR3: CASSSFPGPGGTEAFF

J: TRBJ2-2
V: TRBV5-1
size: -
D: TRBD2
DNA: TGCGCCAGCAGCCCGCTAGCGGGCGCGAACACCGGGGAGCTGTTTTTT
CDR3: CASSPLAGANTGELFF

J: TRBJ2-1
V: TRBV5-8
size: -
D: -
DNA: TGTGCCAGCATCATCATGGAGGGACTGGAGCAGTTCTTC
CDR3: CASIIMEGLEQFF

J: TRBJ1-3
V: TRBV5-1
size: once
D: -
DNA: TGCGCCAGCAGGCCCACTTACTCTGGAAACACCATATATTTT
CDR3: CASRPTYSGNTIYF

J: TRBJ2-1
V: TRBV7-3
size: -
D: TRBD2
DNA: TGTGCCAGCAGCCGAGGGGCGGGGGACAATGAGCAGTTCTTC
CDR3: CASSRGAGDNEQFF

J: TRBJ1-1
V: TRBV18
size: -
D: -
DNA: TGTGCCAGCTCACCAGGGGCCCAAAACACTGAAGCTTTCTTT
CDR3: CASSPGAQNTEAFF

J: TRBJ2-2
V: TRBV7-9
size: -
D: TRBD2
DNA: TGTGCCAGCAGCGTGGGACTAGCCGGCGGGGAGCTGTTTTTT
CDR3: CASSVGLAGGELFF

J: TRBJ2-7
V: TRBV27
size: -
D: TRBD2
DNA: TGTGCCAGCAGTTCCTTAGCGGGAGGTCACGAGCAGTACTTC
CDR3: CASSSLAGGHEQYF

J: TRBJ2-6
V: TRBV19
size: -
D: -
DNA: TGTGCCAGTAGTACGGACAGTGGTGGGGCCAACGTCCTGACTTTC
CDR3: CASSTDSGGANVLTF

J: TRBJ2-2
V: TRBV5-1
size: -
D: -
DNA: TGCGCCAGCAGCTTGGGCAGGGCTGGGGCCGGGGAGCTGTTTTTT
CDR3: CASSLGRAGAGELFF

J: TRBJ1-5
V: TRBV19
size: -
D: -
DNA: TGTGCCAGTAGGCAACAGGGTCTCAATCAGCCCCAGCATTTT
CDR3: CASRQQGLNQPQHF

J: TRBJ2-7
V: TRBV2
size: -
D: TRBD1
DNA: TGTGCCAGCATCCAGGACAGGGTTTCATACGAGCAGTACTTC
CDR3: CASIQDRVSYEQYF

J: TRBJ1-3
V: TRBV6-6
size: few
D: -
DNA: TGTGCCAGCAGTTACTCGATTCAGGGGATGGGAAACACCATATATTTT
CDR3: CASSYSIQGMGNTIYF

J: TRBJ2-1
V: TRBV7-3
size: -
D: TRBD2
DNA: TGTGCCAGCAGCTTAAATAGCGGGAGCTACAATGAGCAGTTCTTC
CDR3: CASSLNSGSYNEQFF

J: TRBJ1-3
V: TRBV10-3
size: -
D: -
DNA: TGTGCCATCAGGACCGACAGGACTGGAAACACCATATATTTT
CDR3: CAIRTDRTGNTIYF

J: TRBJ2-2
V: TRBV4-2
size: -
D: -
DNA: TGTGCCAGCAGCCAAGATTGGACGCATACGGGGACCGGGGAGCTGTTTTTT
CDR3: CASSQDWTHTGTGELFF

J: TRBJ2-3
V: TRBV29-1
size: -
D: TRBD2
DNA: TGCAGCGTTCCCACGGGGCTAGCGGGGACATCAGATACGCAGTATTTT
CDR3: CSVPTGLAGTSDTQYF

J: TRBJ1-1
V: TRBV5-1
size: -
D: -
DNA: TGCGCCAGCAGCCCTGGGGGGGTCACCTATTCTAACACTGAAGCTTTCTTT
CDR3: CASSPGGVTYSNTEAFF